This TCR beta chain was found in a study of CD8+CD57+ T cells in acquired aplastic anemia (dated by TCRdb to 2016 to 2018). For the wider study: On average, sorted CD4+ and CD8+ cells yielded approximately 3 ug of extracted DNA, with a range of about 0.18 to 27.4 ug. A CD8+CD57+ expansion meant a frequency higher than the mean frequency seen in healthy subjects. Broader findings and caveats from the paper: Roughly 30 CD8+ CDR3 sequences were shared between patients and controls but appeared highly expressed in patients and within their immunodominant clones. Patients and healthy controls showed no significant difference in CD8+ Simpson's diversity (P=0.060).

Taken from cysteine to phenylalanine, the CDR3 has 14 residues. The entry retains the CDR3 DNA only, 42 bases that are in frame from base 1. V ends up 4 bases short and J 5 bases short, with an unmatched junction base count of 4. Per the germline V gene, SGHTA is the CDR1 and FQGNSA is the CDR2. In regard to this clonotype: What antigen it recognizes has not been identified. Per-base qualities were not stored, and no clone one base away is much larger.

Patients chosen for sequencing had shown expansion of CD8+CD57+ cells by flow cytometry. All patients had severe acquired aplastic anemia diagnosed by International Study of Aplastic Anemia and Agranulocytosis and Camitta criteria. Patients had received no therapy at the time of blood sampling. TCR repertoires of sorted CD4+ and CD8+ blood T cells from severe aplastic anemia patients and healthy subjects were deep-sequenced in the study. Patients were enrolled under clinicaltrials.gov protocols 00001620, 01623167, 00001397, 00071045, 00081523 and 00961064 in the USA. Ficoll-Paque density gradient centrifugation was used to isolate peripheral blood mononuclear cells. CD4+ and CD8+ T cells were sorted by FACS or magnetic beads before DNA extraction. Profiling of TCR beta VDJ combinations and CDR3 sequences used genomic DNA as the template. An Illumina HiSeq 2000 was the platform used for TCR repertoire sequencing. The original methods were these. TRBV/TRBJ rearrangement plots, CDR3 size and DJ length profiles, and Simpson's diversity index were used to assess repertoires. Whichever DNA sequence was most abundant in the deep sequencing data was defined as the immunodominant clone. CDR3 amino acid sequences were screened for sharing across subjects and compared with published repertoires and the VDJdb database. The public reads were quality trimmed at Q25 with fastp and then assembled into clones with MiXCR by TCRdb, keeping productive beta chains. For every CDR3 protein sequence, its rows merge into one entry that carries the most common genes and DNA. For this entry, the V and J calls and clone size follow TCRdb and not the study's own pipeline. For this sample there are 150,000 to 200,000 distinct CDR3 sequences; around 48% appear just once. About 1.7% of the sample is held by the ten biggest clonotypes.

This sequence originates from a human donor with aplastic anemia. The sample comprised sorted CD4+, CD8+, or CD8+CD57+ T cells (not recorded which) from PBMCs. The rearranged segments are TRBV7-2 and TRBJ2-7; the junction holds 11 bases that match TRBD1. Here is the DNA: TGTGCCAGCAGCTCTGGACAGGGGGCACACGAGCAGTACTTC. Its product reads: CASSSGQGAHEQYF. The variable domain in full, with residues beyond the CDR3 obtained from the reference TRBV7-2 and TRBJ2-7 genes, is GAGVSQSPSNKVTEKGKDVELRCDPISGHTALYWYRQSLGQGLEFLIYFQGNSAPDKSGLPSDRFSAERTGGSVSTLTIQRTQQEDSAVYLCASSSGQGAHEQYFGPGTRLTVT.